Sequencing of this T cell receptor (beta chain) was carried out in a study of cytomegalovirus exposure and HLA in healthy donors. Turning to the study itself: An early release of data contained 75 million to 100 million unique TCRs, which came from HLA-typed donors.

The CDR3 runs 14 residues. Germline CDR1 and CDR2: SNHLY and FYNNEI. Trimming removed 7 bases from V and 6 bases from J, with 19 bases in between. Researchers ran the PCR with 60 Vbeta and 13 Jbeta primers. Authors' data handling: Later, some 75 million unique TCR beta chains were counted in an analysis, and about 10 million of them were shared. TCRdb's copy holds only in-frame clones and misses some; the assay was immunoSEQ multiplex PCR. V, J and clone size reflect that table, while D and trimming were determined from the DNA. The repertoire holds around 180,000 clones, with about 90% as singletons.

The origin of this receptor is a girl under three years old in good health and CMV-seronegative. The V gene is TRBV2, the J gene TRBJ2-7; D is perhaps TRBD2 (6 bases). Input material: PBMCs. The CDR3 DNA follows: TGTGCCAGCAAATCCGGGACTGTACCCGGCGAGCAGTACTTC. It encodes CASKSGTVPGEQYF.